This T cell receptor beta chain was sequenced during a study of cytomegalovirus exposure and HLA in healthy donors (dated by TCRdb to the late 2010s). Concerning the study at large: According to an earlier analysis of 550 to 750 of the donors, 150 million to 200 million T cells yielded 117 million unique TCR beta sequences and about 300 Gb of sequence data. An early release covering more than 500 HLA-typed donors comprised about 310 gigabases of sequencing data and tens of millions of unique TCR sequences. Of the approximately 400 genotyped donors, over 80% were placed in the genetic ancestry cluster associated with self-reported Caucasian donors. The study was designed to test whether signatures of past pathogen exposure could be identified by cataloging public T cell receptors. The T cell repertoires of 666 subjects were profiled by immunosequencing and related to cytomegalovirus serostatus. A separate validation cohort of roughly 130 different subjects was used in addition to the roughly 620-subject first cohort. High-throughput TCR immunosequencing, statistical association of individual TCRs with disease status, and machine learning were combined to predict cytomegalovirus infection status. To study patterns of TCR occurrence, a later analysis re-analyzed previously published TCR beta repertoires from more than 550 donors and added high-resolution HLA genotyping. In the later analysis, no new phenotypic data were used to find candidate immune exposures; instead, reliance was placed on TCR beta sequences and their occurrence across donors. In an earlier analysis of 500 to 650 of the donors, high-throughput TCR beta sequencing was used to judge whether each TCR beta V gene segment behaved as functional or pseudogenic. Donor age, sex, ethnicity and CMV serostatus were collected together with the repertoire data. A later genetic analysis used genome-wide SNP genotypes for about 60% of the roughly 700 donors, treating that subset as a discovery cohort. All discovery cohort repertoires had been generated using a single sequencing platform. Class I and class II HLA loci were covered by the typing at four-digit resolution. Typing coverage varied by locus: roughly 629-640 donors for A, B, C, DRB1 and DQB1; approximately 500 for DQA1; some 610 for DPA1; approximately 470 for DPB1. Roughly five DR-DQ haplotypes were handled as single units for association and clustering because linkage in the cohort was strong. On average, over 200,000 unique TCR beta nucleotide sequences were sequenced per donor among some 430 genotyped donors of the cohort, with roughly a sixth of those sequences being non-productive.

Libraries came from the immunoSEQ multiplex PCR assay. The multiplex PCR relied on a mix of 60 forward primers for TCR Vbeta segments and 13 reverse primers for TCR Jbeta segments. The CDR3 region of rearranged TCR beta genes was amplified from genomic DNA with a multiplex PCR assay. The Illumina HiSeq System was used to sequence the amplified TCR beta libraries as 87-base-pair reads. The source study handled its data this way. A later analysis tallied about 77 million unique TCR beta chains across the 550 to 850 repertoires, and some 12 million of those chains were shared by two or more donors. A nearest-neighbor algorithm error-corrected the raw reads and collapsed the reads into unique sequences, merging closely related sequences to remove PCR and sequencing errors. CDR3 sequences were aligned to IMGT reference sequences to assign V, D and J gene segments. For a sequence to be retained, a match of at least six nucleotides was required to both a V gene segment and a J gene segment. A rearrangement was called productive if the CDR3 had no stop codons and remained in frame with V and J, and every other rearrangement was called non-productive. CDR3 was defined by IMGT convention, running from the second conserved V-encoded cysteine to the conserved J-encoded phenylalanine. The earlier analysis of approximately 500 of the donors excluded sequences that lacked an unambiguous match to a single V gene segment. In an earlier analysis of approximately 550 of the donors, V segments were called functional above 56.7% productive rearrangements and were called segregating when the between-donor standard deviation exceeded 5%. A statistical classification framework was built for diagnosing cytomegalovirus status from the catalog of TCR beta chain sequences. In a later analysis, V and J genes were assigned by comparing TCR nucleotide sequences against IMGT/GENE-DB human TR gene sequences. The TCRdist pipeline was used in a later analysis to assign CDR3 sequences and most-parsimonious VDJ recombination scenarios. In a later analysis, every TCR beta chain was defined by the combination of its CDR3 amino acid sequence and its V-gene family, and reads without a unique V-gene family were dropped. To address suspected cross-contamination and a sequencing artifact, a later analysis removed around 590 highly shared, low-generation-probability nucleotide sequences. For each public chain, a later analysis derived a clonal expansion index from normalized ranks of inferred template counts within each repertoire. In a later analysis, generation probabilities were computed with a VDJ recombination model fitted to out-of-frame rearrangements, and the resulting probabilities were checked against IGoR. In a later analysis, hypergeometric tests were used to score TCR-TCR, TCR-HLA and TCR-CMV co-occurrence, with a repertoire-size bias correction applied to TCR pairs. To estimate false discovery rates, a later analysis permuted the HLA or CMV assignments 20 times. In a later analysis, co-occurring TCRs were grouped using DBSCAN, and TCRdist sequence similarity was added for clustering within HLA-allele-positive subsets. Repertoires with fewer than 30,000 or more than 120,000 public chains, plus five repertoires with anomalous nucleotide sharing, were excluded from co-occurrence clustering. TCRdb stores this immuneACCESS table with in-frame sequences only. Part of the clones is absent; in the studies checked, under half of the shortfall reflects unresolved V genes, and no reason is known for the rest. The V and J calls and the clone size are those of that table, but D and trimming were determined from the DNA. This sample has 120,000 or so clones in its table, and roughly 15% of those were observed once. About 3% of the sample goes to the ten largest clones.

The cohort comprised some 680 healthy bone marrow donors. At the time of sampling, every cohort member was nominally healthy, though immune exposures that went unrecorded were likely present. The donor was CMV seropositive and belonged to the group of 250 to 300 seropositive cohort members. A peripheral blood sample was provided by each donor, and peripheral blood mononuclear cells were used for TCR beta sequencing. The Qiagen DNeasy Blood Extraction Kit was used to extract genomic DNA from the blood cell samples. The cysteine opens and the phenylalanine closes a CDR3 of 13 amino acids. The DNA shown is the 39-base CDR3, in frame from base 1. The germline V gene supplies CDR1 SGHDT and CDR2 YYEEEE. V is clipped by 2 bases and J by 2 bases, and the sequence between their germline boundaries is 8 bases long. The study at large found these results: About 15 rarely observed V segments, including chromosome 9 orphons, were excluded from the earlier analysis of approximately 500 of the donors because counts were too low. Linkage disequilibrium might explain the correlated functional status among segregating V segments, but an unknown experimental factor could not be ruled out. According to a later analysis, parvovirus B19, influenza, CMV and Epstein-Barr virus appeared linked to several top co-occurrence clusters. Cytomegalovirus status was reported to be diagnosed by the classifier with high specificity and sensitivity in both the original and validation cohorts. Because the 87-base-pair reads could not distinguish some IMGT-functional V segments, including TRBV6-2 and TRBV6-3, those segments were excluded. According to a later analysis, most CMV-associated TCR beta chains appeared to be HLA-restricted, and the HLA associations seemed to be driven largely by CMV exposure. Immune exposure information for the cohort was limited to CMV serostatus. An association between a missense DCLRE1C variant and V-gene and J-gene trimming of TCR beta chains was found in a later genetic analysis and replicated in an independent cohort. In vitro tests confirmed that three of the cytomegalovirus-associated TCR beta chains recognize cytomegalovirus antigens. At a false discovery rate of 0.05, a later analysis linked around 15,000 TCR beta sequences to specific HLA alleles. A group of highly shared sequence variants was considered likely to be a technical artifact of the sequencing pipeline. A further reported finding was that TCR beta sequences accurately predicted the HLA-A and HLA-B alleles for most subjects in the first cohort. A later genetic analysis reported fewer N-insertions in productive TCRs among donors in an Asian-associated ancestry cluster than the roughly 700-donor mean. In an earlier analysis of some 640 of the donors, most TCR beta V segments were observed in productive rearrangements about 90% or about 30% of the time, broadly matching IMGT annotations. Because some donors lacked HLA typing at each locus, the association tests relied only on the typed subset. Assigning TCR associations to individual alleles was difficult when HLA alleles, especially DR and DQ, strongly co-occurred. In a later analysis, TCR association rates were found to vary across HLA loci, with the most associated TCRs seen for DRB1 alleles and the fewest for HLA-C alleles. It was suggested by the authors that the approach could potentially be generalized to other disease states and immunological phenotypes. Sequencing depth was assumed to be roughly uniform across donors in the presence/absence analyses, though that assumption may not hold. The study listed around 160 TCR beta chains as associated with cytomegalovirus. A later analysis found that HLA-associated TCR beta chains were more clonally expanded and had lower generation probabilities than equally common non-associated chains. The cohort was sequenced for TCR beta chains only, and without alpha or paired-chain data the features that could be detected were limited. Most TCR sequences were observed very rarely across donors, whereas some public TCRs were present in many individuals.

This clone was counted only a few times. The clone's antigen remains unknown. No base qualities exist here, and no much larger clone lies one base off it. Sequenced sample: PBMCs. The V and J genes are TRBV5-6 and TRBJ2-7; 6 matching bases give a weak D call of TRBD1. This TCR came from a female donor in good health and CMV-seropositive. The CDR3 region reads CASSFSGAYEQYF. The sequenced DNA is TGTGCCAGCAGCTTTTCAGGGGCCTACGAGCAGTACTTC.